Below, 26 T cell receptor beta chains from the same sample are listed, as sequenced in a study of blood T cells in healthy people across ages (dated by TCRdb to about 2015). Library method: 5' RACE. Sequenced using an Illumina HiSeq 2500. A second 7 to 11 cycle PCR used a sample-barcoded 5' primer and a J-beta primer mix. The public reads were quality trimmed at Q25 with fastp and then assembled into clones with MiXCR by TCRdb, keeping productive beta chains. Merged by CDR3 protein, the rows form single entries marked with the most common genes and DNA. The sample table contains roughly 700,000 distinct CDR3 sequences; only one count was recorded for over 45% of them. Under 35% of the sample is held by the ten biggest clonotypes. The source material was blood. These receptors all come from an older woman in good health.

This clonotype was recorded a few times. The chain links TRBV5-1 to TRBJ2-4, with D possibly matching TRBD1 (6 bases). CDR3 length: 14 amino acids. CDR1 SGHRS and CDR2 YFSETQ come from the germline V gene. The germline V and J ends were trimmed by 0 bases and 7 bases, with 11 bases remaining between them. For the CDR3, the DNA is TGCGCCAGCAGCTTGGGACAGGTGATGAACATTCAGTACTTC. Its protein product is CASSLGQVMNIQYF.

This clonotype was detected many times. The chain is built from TRBV7-9 and TRBJ2-7, with 10 bases fitting TRBD1. Unmatched junction bases numbered 10, after V lost 6 bases and J lost 2 bases. Looked up from germline, CDR1 is SEHNR and CDR2 is FQNEAQ (reference sequence). This CDR3 has 16 residues. CDR3 region: CASRPTGTGVAYEQYF. In nucleotides, the CDR3 is TGTGCCAGCAGGCCCACCGGGACAGGGGTAGCCTACGAGCAGTACTTC.

The gene calls are TRBV5-1 and TRBJ2-2, with 8 bases matching TRBD1. Germline V gene sequence: CDR1 SGHRS, CDR2 YFSETQ. V lost 5 bases to trimming and J lost 5 bases; unmatched junction nucleotides: 14. This CDR3 has 17 residues. The CDR3 DNA follows: TGCGCCAGCAGGGAACCCAGGGGGCGGCGAGGAACCGGGGAGCTGTTTTTT. This codes for CASREPRGRRGTGELFF.

This clonotype occurred a few times. The genes are TRBV28 and TRBJ2-5; 8 positions match TRBD1. With 6 bases clipped from V and 0 bases from J, the junction kept 12 bases outside the gene matches. Germline CDR1 is MDHEN and CDR2 is SYDVKM. The CDR3 has 17 residues. The CDR3 region is CASSYRTAGQDQETQYF. The CDR3 coding sequence is TGTGCCAGCAGCTACCGAACCGCGGGACAGGACCAAGAGACCCAGTACTTC. Complete variable domain (other parts from reference TRBV28 and TRBJ2-5): DVKVTQSSRYLVKRTGEKVFLECVQDMDHENMFWYRQDPGLGLRLIYFSYDVKMKEKGDIPEGYSVSREKKERFSLILESASTNQTSMYLCASSYRTAGQDQETQYFGPGTRLLVL.

Here the CDR3 reads CASAQGPNTEAFF. The CDR3 DNA reads TGTGCCAGCGCACAGGGGCCGAACACTGAAGCTTTCTTT. J is TRBJ1-1 and V is TRBV10-3; 7 nucleotides agree with TRBD1. In germline, CDR1 is ENHRY, CDR2 SYGVKD. The CDR3 is 13 amino acids. The V segment lost 10 bases and the J segment 1 base; nucleotides outside the gene matches: 6.

This clonotype was seen a handful of times. V and J are TRBV12-3 or TRBV12-4 and TRBJ2-7; D is possibly TRBD2 (6 bases). V lost 6 bases and J lost 7, with 13 bases in between. This CDR3 contains 12 residues. The CDR3 sequence is CASRQPSGEQYF. Written as DNA, the CDR3 is TGTGCCAGCAGACAGCCAAGCGGGGAGCAGTACTTC.

This clonotype has ten or more counts. This rearrangement joins TRBV18 to TRBJ1-6; D is uncertain. The CDR3 totals 15 residues. Trimming pared 0 bases from V and 9 bases from J, leaving 12 bases between. Germline CDR1 reads KGHSH; CDR2 reads LQKENI. The CDR3 protein is CASSPPGGEGSPLHF. CDR3 DNA: TGTGCCAGCTCACCACCGGGAGGTGAGGGTTCACCCCTCCACTTT.

This clonotype was seen a handful of times. The chain joins TRBV5-4 to TRBJ2-1; tentatively, D is TRBD2 (5 bases). Germline values: CDR1 SGHNT, CDR2 YYREEE (reference sequence). This CDR3 comprises 18 residues. The V end was cut by 4 bases, the J end by 2 bases, with 22 bases between. In DNA, the CDR3 is TGTGCCAGCAGCCCGCGTTCCTATGGACTGGCGGCCTACAATGAGCAGTTCTTC. Translation gives CASSPRSYGLAAYNEQFF. The variable domain in full, completed from reference TRBV5-4 and TRBJ2-1, reads ETGVTQSPTHLIKTRGQQVTLRCSSQSGHNTVSWYQQALGQGPQFIFQYYREEENGRGNFPPRFSGLQFPNYSSELNVNALELDDSALYLCASSPRSYGLAAYNEQFFGPGTRLTVL.

The table lists this clonotype with a few counts. This chain connects TRBV5-1 to TRBJ2-1; no reliable D call. There are 13 residues in the CDR3. CDR1 is SGHRS and CDR2 is YFSETQ in the germline V gene. V lost 4 bases and J 6 bases, leaving 11 bases between the germline ends. CDR3 DNA: TGCGCCAGCAGCCCCCCAGCTGGCAATGAGCAGTTCTTC. Protein product: CASSPPAGNEQFF.

This chain connects TRBV25-1 to TRBJ1-2; perhaps TRBD1 as D (6 bases). Germline CDR1 and CDR2: MGHDK and SYGVNS. There are 15 residues in the CDR3. The CDR3 sequence: CVSSGIKDSHYGYTF. The CDR3 nucleotides are TGTGTTAGCAGTGGGATCAAGGACAGCCACTATGGCTACACCTTC.

This CDR3 is CASRAYRGSNTEAFF. Written as DNA, the CDR3 is TGTGCCAGCAGAGCTTATCGTGGGTCAAACACTGAAGCTTTCTTT. V and J are TRBV5-5 and TRBJ1-1, with D hard to call. Germline CDR1 reads SGHKS; CDR2 reads YYEKEE (reference sequence). The CDR3 length is 15 residues. Trimming removed 5 bases at V and 2 bases at J, with 16 bases between.

This clonotype is a singleton in its sample. The chain recombines TRBV27 with TRBJ2-7, with 9 bases lining up with TRBD2. CDR1 MNHEY and CDR2 SMNVEV come from the germline V gene (reference sequence). The trim removed 6 bases at V and 1 base at J, leaving 7 bases unmatched. CDR3 length equals 15 residues. The CDR3 nucleotides are TGTGCCAGCAGAGAGGCTAGCGGGATATCCTACGAGCAGTACTTC. Translation: CASREASGISYEQYF.

The chain employs TRBV9 and TRBJ2-7; 10 positions agree with TRBD1. Unmatched junction bases numbered 6, after V lost 0 bases and J lost 6 bases. The CDR3 consists of 15 residues. The V gene's germline CDR1 is SGDLS and CDR2 YYNGEE. CDR3 DNA sequence: TGTGCCAGCAGCGTAGATGGGACAGGGGAACGCGAGCAGTACTTC. It codes for CASSVDGTGEREQYF.

This clonotype came up once. The chain employs TRBV6-2 or TRBV6-3 and TRBJ1-1; no reliable D call. V lost 2 bases, J lost 1 base, and 8 bases lay in between. This CDR3 has 14 amino acids. Germline V gene lookup returns CDR1 MNHEY and CDR2 SVGEGT. The CDR3 sequence: CASSYGSRNTEAFF. For the CDR3, the DNA is TGTGCCAGCAGTTACGGGAGCCGGAACACTGAAGCTTTCTTT.

This rearrangement joins TRBV20-1 to TRBJ2-1; no definite D call. Germline V lookup: CDR1 DFQATT, CDR2 SNEGSKA (reference sequence). Trimming pared 2 bases from V and 2 bases from J, leaving 7 bases between. This CDR3 region has 13 residues. For the CDR3, the DNA is TGCAGTGCTAGAACCGGCGCCTACAATGAGCAGTTCTTC. Amino acids: CSARTGAYNEQFF.

The chain employs TRBV20-1 and TRBJ2-3; either TRBD1 or TRBD2 may fit D (5 bases each). Germline CDR1 and CDR2: DFQATT and SNEGSKA (reference sequence). The CDR3 runs to 13 residues. Trimming left V 3 bases short and J 5 bases short, with 12 bases between. This chain's CDR3 is CSARGDQKDTQYF. The CDR3 DNA reads as TGCAGTGCTAGGGGGGATCAGAAAGATACGCAGTATTTT.

The gene calls are TRBV3-1 and TRBJ2-5, with 9 nucleotides matching TRBD2. The CDR3 runs to 16 residues. Germline V gene lookup returns CDR1 LGHDT and CDR2 YNNKEL (reference sequence). V shed 7 bases, J shed 11 bases, and the junction held 20 bases outside the gene matches. The CDR3 DNA reads as TGTGCCAGCAACAGGGCAGGCGGGAGGGCCGGCAATGAGCAGTACTTC. This sequence encodes CASNRAGGRAGNEQYF.

The genes are TRBV20-1 and TRBJ2-5; the D gene is possibly TRBD2 (6 bases). Per the germline V gene, CDR1 is DFQATT and CDR2 is SNEGSKA (reference sequence). The CDR3 covers 14 residues. V gave up 1 base and J gave up 5 bases, with 14 bases separating them. The CDR3: CSARVGSRWETQYF. The DNA of the CDR3 is TGCAGTGCTAGAGTCGGGAGTCGTTGGGAGACCCAGTACTTC.

V gene TRBV10-3 combines with J gene TRBJ2-1; TRBD2 aligns across 8 bases. The V gene end was trimmed by 4 bases and the J gene end by 0 bases; junction bases not matched to a gene: 5. CDR1 is ENHRY and CDR2 is SYGVKD in the germline V gene. The CDR3 has 16 amino acids. CDR3 residues: CAISGTLAGSYNEQFF. The DNA of the CDR3 is TGTGCCATCAGTGGGACGCTAGCGGGCTCCTACAATGAGCAGTTCTTC.

The chain joins TRBV6-1 to TRBJ1-6; D perhaps matches TRBD1 (5 bases). With 5 bases removed from V and 6 bases from J, the gap between germline ends came to 20 bases. Germline V gene data show CDR1 as MNHNS and CDR2 as SASEGT. This CDR3 contains 17 residues. This CDR3 reads CASSQETYRRGNSPLHF. DNA for the CDR3: TGTGCCAGCAGTCAAGAGACATACAGGAGGGGTAATTCACCCCTCCACTTT.

This clonotype was counted a single time. The junction does not match germline at one end; this may be a read error. The chain links TRBV2 to TRBJ1-2; D is unresolved. This CDR3 comprises 14 residues. The germline V gene encodes CDR1 SNHLY and CDR2 FYNNEI. The CDR3 bases are TGTGCCAGCAGGGAAGCGATGGGAAACTATGGCTACACCTTC. It codes for CASREAMGNYGYTF.

This clonotype was seen a few times. The rearrangement uses TRBV4-3 and TRBJ2-1; D may be TRBD2 (5 bases). The CDR3 extends over 17 amino acids. Germline CDR1 reads LGHNA; CDR2 reads YSLEER. V lost 4 bases, J lost 0 bases, and 16 bases lay in between. The CDR3 reads CASSPRGYGSSYNEQFF. In nucleotides, the CDR3 is TGCGCCAGCAGCCCGCGAGGGTATGGTAGCTCCTACAATGAGCAGTTCTTC.

V is TRBV7-3 and J is TRBJ2-1; 8 bases are shared with TRBD2. Germline V gives CDR1 SGHTA, CDR2 FQGTGA. This CDR3 has 16 amino acids. V was pared by 2 bases and J by 5 bases, with 8 bases of the junction left unmatched. CDR3 sequence: CASSLHSGISNNEQFF. CDR3 in DNA: TGTGCCAGCAGCTTACATAGCGGGATCTCAAACAATGAGCAGTTCTTC.

This clonotype was seen more than once but under ten times. The CDR3 DNA follows: TGTGCCACAGATCCTGGACTAGCGGGGTTAAATGAGCAGTTCTTC. It yields the protein CATDPGLAGLNEQFF. The V call is TRBV10-3, the J call TRBJ2-1; the match to TRBD2 covers 12 bases. The germline V gene has CDR1 ENHRY and CDR2 SYGVKD. This CDR3 contains 15 residues. Trimming took 10 bases from V and 7 from J; bases not matched to a gene: 11.

This clonotype appeared many times. The chain recombines TRBV10-3 with TRBJ2-3, with TRBD2 as a possible D gene (5 bases). CDR1 is ENHRY and CDR2 is SYGVKD in the germline V gene. Trimming took 4 bases from V and 4 from J, leaving 15 bases between them. This CDR3 has 15 residues. The CDR3 here is CAISVRESPSDTQYF. The CDR3 DNA follows: TGTGCCATCAGTGTGAGGGAATCGCCATCAGATACGCAGTATTTT.

The table lists this clonotype with a few counts. The CDR3 loop is CSVGEHRNIQYF. The CDR3 DNA reads as TGCAGCGTGGGGGAGCACCGAAACATTCAGTACTTC. This chain links TRBV29-1 with TRBJ2-4; D tentatively reads TRBD1 or TRBD2 (5 bases each). The CDR3 sequence is 12 residues long. Trimming shortened V by 6 bases and J by 6 bases, and 12 bases separated the two germline ends. Germline assignment: CDR1 SQVTM and CDR2 ANQGSEA. Looking up the rest from reference TRBV29-1 and TRBJ2-4 gives the full variable domain: SAVISQKPSRDICQRGTSLTIQCQVDSQVTMMFWYRQQPGQSLTLIATANQGSEATYESGFVIDKFPISRPNLTFSTLTVSNMSPEDSSIYLCSVGEHRNIQYFGAGTRLSVL.